The 20 T cell receptor beta chains below come from one sample, sequenced in a study of CD8 T cells in Susac syndrome. Reverse transcription used about 0.45 to 1 ug RNA and random hexamers. TCRdb itself ran the immunoSEQ multiplex PCR reads through MiXCR, one entry per CDR3 protein. The sample includes 150,000 or so distinct CDR3 sequences, roughly 94% seen only once; the top ten take roughly 0.15%. Sequencing was done on a sample of CD4+ T cells from PBMCs. These receptor sequences come from a human donor with Susac syndrome.

The CDR3 reads CASSQALTGGAAEAFF. In DNA form, the CDR3 reads TGTGCCAGCAGCCAAGCTTTGACAGGGGGAGCAGCTGAAGCTTTCTTT. The chain recombines TRBV3-1 with TRBJ1-1, with TRBD1 identical over 9 bases. Germline CDR1 reads LGHDT; CDR2 reads YNNKEL (reference sequence). There are 16 residues in the CDR3. Trimming at V came to 1 base and at J to 6 bases, leaving 9 bases not matched to a gene.

The chain uses TRBV18 and TRBJ2-7; D could derive from TRBD1 or TRBD2 (5 bases each). The CDR3 sequence is 13 residues long. V shed 6 bases and J shed 4 bases, with 13 bases lying between them. The germline V gene has CDR1 KGHSH and CDR2 LQKENI. The CDR3 nucleotides are TGTGCCAGCTCGAGGGACGGGAAATACGAGCAGTACTTC. This encodes CASSRDGKYEQYF. Variable domain in full (rest from reference TRBV18 and TRBJ2-7): NAGVMQNPRHLVRRRGQEARLRCSPMKGHSHVYWYRQLPEEGLKFMVYLQKENIIDESGMPKERFSAEFPKEGPSILRIQQVVRGDSAAYFCASSRDGKYEQYFGPGTRLTVT.

CDR3 residues: CASSERDGDSYEQYF. CDR3 coding DNA: TGTGCCAGCAGTGAAAGAGACGGCGACTCCTACGAGCAGTACTTC. The chain combines TRBV6-1 with TRBJ2-7; D unresolved. The germline V and J ends were trimmed by 2 bases and 0 bases, with 11 bases remaining between them. This CDR3 is 15 amino acids long. Germline-derived CDR1 and CDR2 are MNHNS and SASEGT.

This chain connects TRBV20-1 to TRBJ2-7, with 7 bases matching TRBD1. CDR3 length: 13 residues. V lost 4 bases, J lost 2 bases, and 5 bases stayed unmatched. Germline V gene sequence: CDR1 DFQATT, CDR2 SNEGSKA (reference sequence). The CDR3 spells CSATRQGTYEQYF. The CDR3 DNA follows: TGCAGTGCTACCAGACAGGGAACCTACGAGCAGTACTTC.

J is TRBJ2-3 and V is TRBV4-3, with TRBD2 matching 7 bases. CDR1 is LGHNA and CDR2 is YSLEER in the germline V gene. V was pared by 1 base and J by 4 bases, with 8 bases of the junction left unmatched. The CDR3 is made up of 16 amino acids. The CDR3 DNA sequence: TGCGCCAGCAGCCAAGTGGCGGGAGCAGTGGCAGATACGCAGTATTTT. It specifies CASSQVAGAVADTQYF.

This chain uses TRBV28 with TRBJ2-5; D is undetermined. Germline loops: CDR1 MDHEN, CDR2 SYDVKM. The CDR3 sequence is 14 residues long. V was shortened by 6 bases and J by 9 bases, with 20 bases between the two germline ends. CDR3 region: CASSLIRGRSAQYF. Written as DNA, the CDR3 is TGTGCCAGCAGCCTAATTCGTGGCAGGTCGGCCCAGTACTTC.

The chain carries TRBV4-1 and TRBJ2-3; 7 bases agree with TRBD2. Germline lookup yields CDR1 MGHRA and CDR2 YSYEKL. Trimming at V came to 0 bases and at J to 1 base, leaving 10 bases not matched to a gene. There are 18 residues in the CDR3. The CDR3 bases are TGCGCCAGCAGCCAAGAGGCTAGCGGCCCTCACCGCACAGATACGCAGTATTTT. Translation: CASSQEASGPHRTDTQYF.

This chain uses TRBV6-1 with TRBJ2-2; TRBD2 might be the D (6 bases). The CDR3 consists of 14 residues. Germline V gene sequence: CDR1 MNHNS, CDR2 SASEGT. Trimming removed 8 bases from V and 2 bases from J, with 12 bases in between. In DNA, the CDR3 is TGTGCCAGCCCGAGGGCGGGAAACACCGGGGAGCTGTTTTTT. Translation: CASPRAGNTGELFF.

This clonotype was counted a single time. The CDR3 nucleotides are TGCAGCGGCGGGACGGCGGGAGGCTACACCTTC. It translates to CSGGTAGGYTF. This chain uses TRBV29-1 with TRBJ1-2; TRBD1 is a possible D gene (5 bases). Germline assignment: CDR1 SQVTM and CDR2 ANQGSEA. CDR3 length: 11 residues. Deletions cut 7 bases from V and 8 bases from J, with 14 bases between.

J is TRBJ2-5 and V is TRBV10-3; D is unresolved. Between the trimmed V and J ends, which lost 3 bases and 4 bases, there was a span of 3 bases. The CDR3 has 11 amino acids. The V gene's germline CDR1 is ENHRY and CDR2 SYGVKD. CDR3 loop: CAISDGETQYF. The CDR3 DNA follows: TGTGCCATCAGTGACGGAGAGACCCAGTACTTC.

This sequence joins TRBV15 and TRBJ2-7; 8 bases are shared with TRBD1. The CDR3 spans 16 residues. Germline lookup yields CDR1 LNHNV and CDR2 YYDKDF (reference sequence). V shed 8 bases and J 6 bases; nucleotides not matched to a gene: 18. The CDR3 DNA follows: TGTGCCACCTCCCCTTTGGGGACAGGAATCTTCCTCGAGCAGTACTTC. This codes for CATSPLGTGIFLEQYF.

The V gene is TRBV7-6, the J gene TRBJ2-1, with 15 positions matching TRBD2. Trimming removed 5 bases from V and 9 bases from J; junction bases left unmatched: 11. This CDR3 contains 17 residues. Germline values: CDR1 SGHVS, CDR2 FNYEAQ. The CDR3 DNA is TGTGCCAGCAGCCCATCAAGGACTAGCGGGAGGGCCGTTGAGCAGTTCTTC. Residues: CASSPSRTSGRAVEQFF.

The V gene is TRBV20-1, the J gene TRBJ1-2; TRBD1 might be the D (6 bases). Germline CDR1 and CDR2: DFQATT and SNEGSKA (reference sequence). Deletions cut 4 bases from V and 4 bases from J, with 19 bases between. The CDR3 is 15 amino acids. The CDR3 DNA reads TGCAGTGCTACAAAGGACAGAGCAGGCCTCTATGGCTACACCTTC. It yields the protein CSATKDRAGLYGYTF.

The J gene is TRBJ2-5, the V gene TRBV7-2; D may be TRBD1 or TRBD2 (7 bases each). Trimming shortened V by 2 bases and J by 5 bases, and 15 bases separated the two germline ends. This CDR3 region has 15 residues. The V gene's germline CDR1 is SGHTA and CDR2 FQGNSA. The CDR3 region is CASSLWGGQSETQYF. The CDR3 DNA reads TGTGCCAGCAGCTTATGGGGGGGACAGTCGGAGACCCAGTACTTC.

CDR3 protein: CASSSPGGRGETQYF. In DNA form, the CDR3 reads TGTGCCAGCAGTTCGCCCGGGGGCAGGGGAGAGACCCAGTACTTC. The rearrangement links TRBV28 to TRBJ2-5; D possibly uses TRBD1 or TRBD2 (6 bases each). V lost 4 bases to trimming and J lost 4 bases, with 16 bases between them. CDR1 and CDR2 (germline): MDHEN, SYDVKM. The CDR3 sequence is 15 residues long.

This chain connects TRBV13 to TRBJ1-1, with TRBD1 identical over 10 bases. Germline values: CDR1 PRHDT, CDR2 FYEKMQ (reference sequence). The V segment lost 6 bases and the J segment 2 bases; nucleotides outside the gene matches: 3. This CDR3 has 14 residues. The chain's CDR3 is CASRTGGLNTEAFF. The CDR3 DNA is TGTGCCAGCAGGACAGGGGGCCTTAACACTGAAGCTTTCTTT. The complete variable domain, with remaining parts taken from reference TRBV13 and TRBJ1-1, reads AAGVIQSPRHLIKEKRETATLKCYPIPRHDTVYWYQQGPGQDPQFLISFYEKMQSDKGSIPDRFSAQQFSDYHSELNMSSLELGDSALYFCASRTGGLNTEAFFGQGTRLTVV.

The rearrangement uses TRBV20-1 and TRBJ2-1; the match to TRBD1 covers 9 bases. The ends lost 0 bases at V and 3 bases at J; junction bases unmatched: 6. The length of the CDR3 is 16 residues. Per germline, CDR1 DFQATT and CDR2 SNEGSKA (reference sequence). The CDR3 region is CSAREGQGNRYNEQFF. CDR3 sequence (DNA): TGCAGTGCTAGAGAGGGACAGGGTAATCGCTACAATGAGCAGTTCTTC.

The chain employs TRBV23-1 and TRBJ2-4; maybe TRBD2 (5 bases). TRBV23-1 is marked as an open reading frame, function uncertain. Trimming cost V 1 base and J 3 bases, with 16 bases left between them. The CDR3 covers 17 residues. The chain's CDR3 is CASSQFWASAVKNIQYF. The CDR3 coding sequence is TGCGCCAGCAGTCAATTCTGGGCGTCAGCGGTCAAAAACATTCAGTACTTC.

This clonotype was seen a single time. The chain carries TRBV23-1 and TRBJ1-4; tentatively, D is TRBD1 (5 bases). TRBV23-1 is sorted into the ORF group, with uncertain function. Trimming pared 4 bases from V and 5 bases from J, leaving 14 bases between. There are 15 residues in the CDR3. DNA for the CDR3: TGCGCCAGCAGTCTTCAGTGTCGGACAAATGAAAAACTGTTTTTT. This codes for CASSLQCRTNEKLFF.

This chain joins TRBV11-1 and TRBJ2-3; D not resolved. With 4 bases removed from V and 3 bases from J, the gap between germline ends came to 5 bases. CDR1 SGHAT and CDR2 FQDESV come from the germline V gene (reference sequence). The CDR3 totals 12 residues. CDR3 coding DNA: TGTGCCAGCAGCTACGGGACAGATACGCAGTATTTT. This translates into CASSYGTDTQYF.